The clone carrying this T cell receptor beta chain was observed at least ten times. Its cognate antigen is unknown. The data derive from a study of T cell repertoires in cytomegalovirus infection. The wider study: The authors used CMV epitopes that were HLA-C-restricted (recently identified) and HLA-B-restricted (well studied). Both a matching HLA type and CMV infection were indicated by public TCR beta signatures. Whole-study findings and limits: Identification of carriers of CMV plus the relevant HLA was achieved through cumulative public TCR beta family frequency. The study found HLA-C-restricted CMV-specific TCR beta clonotypes dominating the ex vivo response.

Each CDR3 protein is one row after TCRdb ran MiXCR on the reads. In the table there are 450,000 to 600,000 distinct CDR3 sequences, approximately 42% of which are singletons. This CDR3 has 14 residues. Trimming took 5 bases from V and 0 from J, leaving 9 bases between them. The V gene's germline CDR1 is SGHTA and CDR2 FQGNSA. The receptor was derived from a human donor in good health (CMV status not recorded). Some clones in this sample may be carry-over from other donors' samples. This rearrangement joins TRBV7-2 to TRBJ2-3; D is possibly TRBD2 (6 bases). The sequencing used cultured PBMCs, collected from culture after CMV antigen stimulation. CDR3 residues: CASSAGPSTDTQYF. Written as DNA, the CDR3 is TGTGCCAGCAGCGCGGGGCCAAGCACAGATACGCAGTATTTT.